The rows below give T cell receptor beta chains drawn from one sample of a study of sequential checkpoint blockade in melanoma. Repertoires were generated with immunoSEQ multiplex PCR, while TCRdb's copy carries only in-frame clones and drops some. The table shows around 3,500 clones, with roughly 17% occurring only once. This specimen consisted of tumor tissue (inferred from file names), obtained from a patient given nivolumab and ipilimumab in sequence. These receptors all stem from a human donor with melanoma. CDR3s include the opening cysteine and the closing phenylalanine or tryptophan. The D gene is left open where the match is weak. Some rows mark clone size as missing; the rest say once, few, many or name a class of expanded clone.

TRBV28	NA	TRBJ2-7	medium-sized	TGTGCCAGCAGGAACCGGGACCCCTTACATCAAAGCTCCTACGAGCAGTACTTC	CASRNRDPLHQSSYEQYF
TRBV11-3	NA	TRBJ1-2	NA	TGTGCCAGCAGCTTAGGGTTTGGGCAGGGAAATGGCTACACCTTC	CASSLGFGQGNGYTF
TRBV11-3	TRBD1	TRBJ1-2	many	TGTGCCAGCAGTTCATCCGGGACAGGAGGCGGCTACACCTTC	CASSSSGTGGGYTF
TRBV28	NA	TRBJ2-2	NA	TGTGCCAGCACCTTTTATGGCGACACCGCGAACACCGGGGAGCTGTTTTTT	CASTFYGDTANTGELFF
TRBV19	NA	TRBJ1-4	NA	TGTGCCAGTAGTATAGGACCGCCGGGACAACAAGTAGAAAAACTGTTTTTT	CASSIGPPGQQVEKLFF
TRBV6-8	NA	TRBJ2-7	NA	TGTGCCAGCAGTTTAAGCTCCTACGAGCAGTACTTC	CASSLSSYEQYF
TRBV11-3	NA	TRBJ2-2	hyperexpanded	TGTGCCAGCAGCCCAGTCCAGAACACCGGGGAGCTGTTTTTT	CASSPVQNTGELFF
TRBV11-3	TRBD2	TRBJ2-1	medium-sized	TGTGCCAGCAGTTTCCAAGCGGGGGGATCCCTCAATGAGCAGTTCTTC	CASSFQAGGSLNEQFF
TRBV11-3	TRBD1	TRBJ2-2	medium-sized	TGTGCCAGCAGCTTACGGACAGGGTGGCCCGGGGAGCTGTTTTTT	CASSLRTGWPGELFF
TRBV23-1	NA	TRBJ2-3	large	TGCGCCAGCAGCATCAGCTACACAGATACGCAGTATTTT	CASSISYTDTQYF
TRBV5-1	NA	TRBJ1-2	few	TGCGCCAGCAGCTTGGTAGGGCAGGACTTCGGTGGCTACACCTTC	CASSLVGQDFGGYTF
TRBV6-8	NA	TRBJ2-5	few	TGTGCCAGCAGTCAAACGCGGAATCAAGAGACCCAGTACTTC	CASSQTRNQETQYF
TRBV30	NA	TRBJ1-5	NA	TGTGCCTGGAGTTTGACACGGCAGCCCCAGCATTTT	CAWSLTRQPQHF
TRBV10-3	TRBD2	TRBJ2-7	NA	TGTGCCATCAGTGAGAGTAGCGGGAGGCTCTACGAGCAGTACTTC	CAISESSGRLYEQYF
TRBV19	TRBD1	TRBJ1-1	NA	TGTGCCAGTAGTCCTCGGACAGGGACGAACACTGAAGCTTTCTTT	CASSPRTGTNTEAFF
TRBV28	NA	TRBJ1-1	NA	TGTGCCAGCAGAAGACACCACACTGAAGCTTTCTTT	CASRRHHTEAFF
TRBV11-3	TRBD1	TRBJ2-7	many	TGTGCCAGCAGCTCAGGACAGGGGGCGTTGTACGAGCAGTACTTC	CASSSGQGALYEQYF
TRBV6-8	TRBD2	TRBJ2-3	few	TGTGCCATCACGCCTAGCGGGATTACAGATACGCAGTATTTT	CAITPSGITDTQYF
TRBV11-3	TRBD1	TRBJ1-2	many	TGTGCCAGCAGCTCCCGACAGGGAGTTAGTGGCTACACCTTC	CASSSRQGVSGYTF
TRBV5-1	TRBD2	TRBJ2-7	few	TGCGCCAGCAGCTTGGAAGCGGGAGTATGGTACGAGCAGTACTTC	CASSLEAGVWYEQYF
TRBV19	TRBD1	TRBJ2-5	NA	TGTGCCAGTGGTGGGGCAGGGGGAAAGGGAGAGACCCAGTACTTC	CASGGAGGKGETQYF
TRBV18	TRBD1	TRBJ1-1	NA	TGTGCCAGCTCACCACCAGCGCGGAGACAGGGCGGCACTGAAGCTTTCTTT	CASSPPARRQGGTEAFF
TRBV11-3	NA	TRBJ2-4	NA	TGTGCCAGCAGCTCGGGGGGCGTAAAAAACATTCAGTACTTC	CASSSGGVKNIQYF
TRBV11-3	NA	TRBJ2-3	large	TGTGCCAGCAGCTCCACAGGGAGCCAACTCACAGATACGCAGTATTTT	CASSSTGSQLTDTQYF